This T cell receptor (beta chain) stems from a study of blood T cell repertoires in COVID-19. Study overall: From the United States, Italy and Spain came samples of acute and convalescent COVID-19. T cells, B-cell-depleted T cells, or PBMCs provided the cDNA or gDNA that served as material.

Trimming left V 3 bases short and J 4 bases short, with 10 bases between. Per the germline V gene, CDR1 is MNHEY and CDR2 is SMNVEV (reference sequence). This CDR3 spans 14 amino acids. Per the study methods: Amplification of reference gene primers was used by the study to estimate nucleated cell counts. TCRdb's table, derived via immunoSEQ multiplex PCR, lists solely in-frame clones and lacks some. The V and J calls and clone size are taken from that table; D and trimming were inferred from the DNA. The data contain some 67,000 clones, more than 75% of them singletons. V is TRBV27 and J is TRBJ1-5; perhaps TRBD1 as D (5 bases). Source material: peripheral blood. This sequence originates from a man in his fifties with active COVID-19. CDR3 nucleotides: TGTGCCAGCAGTTTCGACAGAGAGAATCAGCCCCAGCATTTT. This sequence encodes CASSFDRENQPQHF.